A selection of T cell receptor beta chains follows, all from one sample in a study of cytomegalovirus exposure and HLA in healthy donors. Profiling relied on immunoSEQ multiplex PCR, and the TCRdb table lists in-frame clones only, not all of them. The data show around 190,000 clones, 70% to 80% seen once. The material sequenced was PBMCs. The receptors derive from a woman younger than 45 in good health and CMV-seronegative. The CDR3 runs from the conserved cysteine through the conserved F or W. The D gene is left open where the match is weak. The size field is filled for only some rows; it gives once, few, many or a size class.

.,.,TRBJ2-1,TRBV19,CASSLSGAYNEQFF,TGTGCCAGTAGTCTTAGCGGCGCCTACAATGAGCAGTTCTTC
.,.,TRBJ2-6,TRBV5-4,CASSFPGLDGANVLTF,TGTGCCAGCAGCTTCCCGGGTTTAGATGGGGCCAACGTCCTGACTTTC
.,once,TRBJ1-2,TRBV2,CASKPGTNYGYTF,TGTGCCAGCAAACCCGGGACTAACTATGGCTACACCTTC
.,.,TRBJ2-7,TRBV28,CASSPHPGVPSYEQYF,TGTGCCAGCAGTCCGCACCCGGGGGTTCCCTCCTACGAGCAGTACTTC
.,.,TRBJ2-7,TRBV4-1,CASSKSPPIQVSYEQYF,TGCGCCAGCAGCAAAAGCCCCCCTATCCAGGTCTCCTACGAGCAGTACTTC
.,.,TRBJ2-1,TRBV5-1,CASSLGGAQQFF,TGCGCCAGCAGCCTGGGCGGGGCCCAGCAGTTCTTC
.,.,TRBJ2-7,TRBV18,CASSPLGLRFHEQYF,TGTGCCAGCTCACCCCTGGGGCTCCGTTTTCACGAGCAGTACTTC
TRBD1,.,TRBJ2-7,TRBV4-1,CASSQGVTGVYEQYF,TGCGCCAGCAGCCAAGGTGTGACAGGGGTCTACGAGCAGTACTTC
.,.,TRBJ1-1,TRBV27,CASSLHRMLNTEAFF,TGTGCCAGCAGTCTGCACAGAATGTTGAACACTGAAGCTTTCTTT
TRBD2,.,TRBJ2-1,TRBV18,CASSPGLAGGTLEQFF,TGTGCCAGCTCACCCGGACTAGCGGGAGGGACTCTTGAGCAGTTCTTC
TRBD1,.,TRBJ2-1,TRBV28,CASSSPRDRHYNEQFF,TGTGCCAGCAGTTCCCCCCGGGACAGGCACTACAATGAGCAGTTCTTC
.,.,TRBJ2-7,TRBV28,CASSFEVFYEQYF,TGTGCCAGCAGTTTTGAGGTTTTCTACGAGCAGTACTTC
.,few,TRBJ2-7,TRBV6-5,CASSYSVRETREQYF,TGTGCCAGCAGTTACTCGGTACGGGAGACTAGGGAGCAGTACTTC
.,.,TRBJ1-2,TRBV5-1,CASSLKGQINYGYTF,TGCGCCAGCAGCTTGAAGGGACAAATAAACTATGGCTACACCTTC
TRBD2,.,TRBJ2-1,TRBV6-6,CASSYQAGTSLNEQFF,TGTGCCAGCAGTTACCAAGCCGGGACTAGCTTAAATGAGCAGTTCTTC
.,.,TRBJ2-3,TRBV6-5,CASSYSIRGANTQYF,TGTGCCAGCAGTTACTCGATACGGGGTGCGAATACGCAGTATTTT